Described below is a single T cell receptor (beta chain) sequence and its context. The sample originates from a study of blood T cell repertoires in COVID-19. Study-level information: PBMCs, B-cell-depleted T cells, or T cells provided the cDNA or gDNA that made up the material.

Generated by immunoSEQ multiplex PCR, the TCRdb table keeps only in-frame clones and is missing some. Of 85,000 to 100,000 clones in the sample, around 79% were seen once. Between the trimmed V and J ends, which lost 6 bases and 4 bases, there was a span of 15 bases. The CDR3 has 14 amino acids. CDR1 and CDR2 from the germline V gene are MDHEN and SYDVKM. The specimen sequenced was peripheral blood. The chain couples TRBV28 to TRBJ1-2; D is uncertain. This TCR was sampled from an elderly woman with active or convalescent COVID-19. This CDR3 reads CASRVAGNTYGYTF. In nucleotides, the CDR3 is TGTGCCAGCAGGGTGGCGGGTAATACCTATGGCTACACCTTC.